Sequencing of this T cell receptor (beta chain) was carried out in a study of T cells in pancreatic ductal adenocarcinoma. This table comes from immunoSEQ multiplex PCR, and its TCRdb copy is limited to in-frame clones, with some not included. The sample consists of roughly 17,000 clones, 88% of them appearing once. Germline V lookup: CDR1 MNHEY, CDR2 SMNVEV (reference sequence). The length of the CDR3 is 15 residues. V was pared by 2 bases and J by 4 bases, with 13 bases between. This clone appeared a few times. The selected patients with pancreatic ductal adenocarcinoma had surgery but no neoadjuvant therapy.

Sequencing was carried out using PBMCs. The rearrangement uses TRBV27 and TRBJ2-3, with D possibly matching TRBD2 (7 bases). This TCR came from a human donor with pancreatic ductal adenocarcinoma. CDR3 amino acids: CASSLRQGRADTQYF. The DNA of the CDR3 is TGTGCCAGCAGTTTACGGCAGGGGAGGGCAGATACGCAGTATTTT.